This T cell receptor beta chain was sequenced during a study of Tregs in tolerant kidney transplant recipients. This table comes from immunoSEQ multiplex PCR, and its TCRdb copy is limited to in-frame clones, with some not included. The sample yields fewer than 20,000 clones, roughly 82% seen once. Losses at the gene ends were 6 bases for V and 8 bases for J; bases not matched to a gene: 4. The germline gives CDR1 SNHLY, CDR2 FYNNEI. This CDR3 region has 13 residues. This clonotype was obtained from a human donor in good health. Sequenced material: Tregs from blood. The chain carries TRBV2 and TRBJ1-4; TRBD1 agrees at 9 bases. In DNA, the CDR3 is TGTGCCAGCAGGGGACAGGGAAGGGAAAAACTGTTTTTT. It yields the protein CASRGQGREKLFF.